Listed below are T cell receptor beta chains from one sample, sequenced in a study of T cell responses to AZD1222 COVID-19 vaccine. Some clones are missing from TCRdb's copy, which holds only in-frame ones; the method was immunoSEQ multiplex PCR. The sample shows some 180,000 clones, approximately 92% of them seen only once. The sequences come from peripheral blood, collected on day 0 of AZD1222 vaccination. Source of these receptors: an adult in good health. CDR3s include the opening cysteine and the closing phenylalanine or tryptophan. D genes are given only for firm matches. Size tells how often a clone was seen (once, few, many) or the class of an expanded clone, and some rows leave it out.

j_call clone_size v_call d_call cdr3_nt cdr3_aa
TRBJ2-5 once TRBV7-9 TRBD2 TGTGCCAGCAGCTTAAATAGCGGGGGGGCTGGAGAGACCCAGTACTTC CASSLNSGGAGETQYF
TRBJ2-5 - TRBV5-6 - TGTGCCAGCACACTACGGGACCTAGAGACCCAGTACTTC CASTLRDLETQYF
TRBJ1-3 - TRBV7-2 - TGTGCCAGCACCTCCTGGGGGGATATCTCTGGAAACACCATATATTTT CASTSWGDISGNTIYF
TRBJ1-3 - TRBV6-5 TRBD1 TGTGCCAGCAGTTCAGGACAGGGCTCTGGAAACACCATATATTTT CASSSGQGSGNTIYF
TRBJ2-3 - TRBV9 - TGTGCCAGCAGCTCGACAGATACGCAGTATTTT CASSSTDTQYF
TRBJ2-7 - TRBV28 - TGTGCCAGCAGTCTCGGGATCTCCTACGAGCAGTACTTC CASSLGISYEQYF
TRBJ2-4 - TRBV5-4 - TGTGCCAGCAGTACCCAGGGAGGGGGCATTCAGTACTTC CASSTQGGGIQYF
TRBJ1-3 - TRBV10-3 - TGTGCCATCAGTGAACGGCAGCCTGGAAACACCATATATTTT CAISERQPGNTIYF
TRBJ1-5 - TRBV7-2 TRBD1 TGTGCCAGCAGCTGGTGGACAGGGAACAATCAGCCCCAGCATTTT CASSWWTGNNQPQHF
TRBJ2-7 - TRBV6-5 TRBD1 TGTGCCAGCAGTTACTCTGGCAGGGGGCATAAGAACGAGCAGTACTTC CASSYSGRGHKNEQYF
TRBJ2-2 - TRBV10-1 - TGCGCCAGCATAGGGGCCTCGAATGACACCGGGGAGCTGTTTTTT CASIGASNDTGELFF
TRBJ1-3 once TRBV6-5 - TGTGCCAGCAGCCGGGGAAACACCATATATTTT CASSRGNTIYF
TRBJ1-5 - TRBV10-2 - TGCGCCAGCGGCAGGGGCGACGGTACCAATCAGCCCCAGCATTTT CASGRGDGTNQPQHF